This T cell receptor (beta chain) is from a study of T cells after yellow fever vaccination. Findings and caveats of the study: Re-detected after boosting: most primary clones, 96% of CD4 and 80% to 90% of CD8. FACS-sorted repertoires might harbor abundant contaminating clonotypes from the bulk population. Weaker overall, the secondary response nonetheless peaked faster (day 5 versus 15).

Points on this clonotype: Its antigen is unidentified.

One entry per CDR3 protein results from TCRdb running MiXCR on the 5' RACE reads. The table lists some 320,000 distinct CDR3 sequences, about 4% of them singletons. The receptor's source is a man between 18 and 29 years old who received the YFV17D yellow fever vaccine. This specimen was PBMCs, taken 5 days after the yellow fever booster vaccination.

This CDR3 reads CASSPTGGVETQYF. CDR3 sequence (DNA): TGTGCCAGCAGCCCGACAGGGGGGGTAGAGACCCAGTACTTC. This rearrangement joins TRBV7-3 to TRBJ2-5; 9 bases align to TRBD1. From germline, CDR1 is SGHTA and CDR2 FQGTGA. CDR3 length: 14 amino acids. The V segment lost 5 bases and the J segment 4 bases; nucleotides outside the gene matches: 5.